This T cell receptor (beta chain) is from a study of CD8 T cells in ankylosing spondylitis. This CDR3 is 15 amino acids long. Trimming cost V 7 bases and J 5 bases, with 20 bases left between them. Overall study findings and caveats: Existing reports had already noted some motif variants in reactive arthritis synovial fluid and blood. There was a TCR beta motif, made of 7 to 9 highly homologous variants, that appeared characteristic of ankylosing spondylitis blood. Significantly higher representation of disease-linked clones was reported for matched ankylosing spondylitis synovial fluid.

This clonotype was detected ten times or more. What it binds is unknown. A quantitative 5'-RACE method, one with molecular barcodes, was used to make TCR beta libraries. TCRdb re-analysed the 5' RACE reads in MiXCR, keeping a single row per CDR3 protein. The table lists around 130,000 distinct CDR3 sequences, roughly 15% of them singletons. The sample comprised blood, either unsorted or a sorted T cell fraction (not recorded which). The chain couples TRBV12-3 or TRBV12-4 to TRBJ1-1; tentatively, D is TRBD1 (5 bases). The receptor comes from a male donor with ankylosing spondylitis. This CDR3 is CASNDLAGWGTEAFF. For the CDR3, the DNA is TGTGCCAGCAATGATCTGGCCGGGTGGGGGACTGAAGCTTTCTTT.